The rows below give T cell receptor beta chains drawn from one sample of a study of blood T cell repertoires in COVID-19. Libraries were prepared by immunoSEQ multiplex PCR; TCRdb keeps only in-frame clonotypes and omits some of them. The data show 200,000 to 250,000 clones, roughly nine tenths seen once. Sequencing used PBMCs or T cells enriched from blood (not recorded which). These receptors were obtained from a man in his thirties or forties who had recovered from COVID-19. Each CDR3 is given with its conserved first and last residue. Fields, in order: clone size, D gene, CDR3 length, V gene, J gene, CDR3 protein. D genes are given only for firm matches. Rows may omit the clone size; those that give it use once, few, many or a size class.

NA	TRBD1	15	TRBV4-2	TRBJ1-2	CASSRSGTGNYGYTF
few	NA	13	TRBV2	TRBJ2-1	CASSHRSDNEQFF
NA	NA	13	TRBV6-5	TRBJ2-1	CASTKNGGNEQFF
NA	NA	13	TRBV6-5	TRBJ1-5	CASRPRGYQPQHF
few	TRBD1	13	TRBV19	TRBJ1-1	CASIDRGRTEAFF
NA	TRBD1	16	TRBV6-1	TRBJ1-2	CASGEGTGQYGYGYTF
few	TRBD1	16	TRBV7-9	TRBJ1-1	CASSLRDSPQNTEAFF
NA	TRBD1	17	TRBV18	TRBJ1-4	CASSPSGQGAANEKLFF
NA	NA	14	TRBV30	TRBJ2-7	CAWRKSGSLYEQYF
once	NA	12	TRBV25-1	TRBJ1-2	CASSEDWAGYTF